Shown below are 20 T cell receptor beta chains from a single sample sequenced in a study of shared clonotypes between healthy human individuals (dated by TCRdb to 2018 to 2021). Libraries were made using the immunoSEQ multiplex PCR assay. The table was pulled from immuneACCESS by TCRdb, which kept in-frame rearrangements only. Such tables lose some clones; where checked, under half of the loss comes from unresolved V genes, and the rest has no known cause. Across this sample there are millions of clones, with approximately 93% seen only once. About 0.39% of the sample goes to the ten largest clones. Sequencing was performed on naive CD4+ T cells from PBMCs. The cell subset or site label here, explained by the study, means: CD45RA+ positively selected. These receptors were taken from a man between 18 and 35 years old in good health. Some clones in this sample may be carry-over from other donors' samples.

CDR3 DNA: TGTGCCAGCAGCGTAAGGGGCCTGGGCCAAGAGACCCAGTACTTC. Protein: CASSVRGLGQETQYF. The chain employs TRBV9 and TRBJ2-5; D perhaps matches TRBD1 (5 bases). The CDR3 is 15 amino acids. V gave up 1 base and J gave up 1 base, with 11 bases separating them. Looked up from germline, CDR1 is SGDLS and CDR2 is YYNGEE.

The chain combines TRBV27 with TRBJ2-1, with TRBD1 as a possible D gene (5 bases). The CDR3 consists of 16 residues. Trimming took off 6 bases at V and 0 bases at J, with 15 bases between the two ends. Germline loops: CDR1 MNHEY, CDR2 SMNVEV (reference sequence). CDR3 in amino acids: CASSTRVPSSYNEQFF. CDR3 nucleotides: TGTGCCAGCAGCACCAGGGTCCCTAGCTCCTACAATGAGCAGTTCTTC.

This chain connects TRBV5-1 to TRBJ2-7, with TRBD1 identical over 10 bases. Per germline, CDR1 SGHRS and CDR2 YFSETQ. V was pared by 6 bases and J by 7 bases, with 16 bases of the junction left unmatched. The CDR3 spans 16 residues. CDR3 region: CASNQGTGARIWEQYF. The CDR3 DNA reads TGCGCCAGCAACCAAGGGACAGGGGCGAGGATCTGGGAGCAGTACTTC. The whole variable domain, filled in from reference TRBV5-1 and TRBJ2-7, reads KAGVTQTPRYLIKTRGQQVTLSCSPISGHRSVSWYQQTPGQGLQFLFEYFSETQRNKGNFPGRFSGRQFSNSRSEMNVSTLELGDSALYLCASNQGTGARIWEQYFGPGTRLTVT.

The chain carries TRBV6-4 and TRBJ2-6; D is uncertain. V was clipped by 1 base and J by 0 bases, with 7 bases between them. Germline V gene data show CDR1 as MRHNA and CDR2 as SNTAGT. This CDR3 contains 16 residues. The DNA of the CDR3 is TGTGCCAGCAGTGACTTCTCGTCCTCTGGGGCCAACGTCCTGACTTTC. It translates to CASSDFSSSGANVLTF.

CDR3 amino acids: CASSRLASNTGELFF. Here the CDR3 DNA reads TGTGCCTCCAGCCGGCTAGCGTCGAACACCGGGGAGCTGTTTTTT. The chain has TRBV30 and TRBJ2-2, with a tentative D call TRBD2 (6 bases). The V end lost 7 bases, the J end lost 0 bases, and 15 bases lay between the germline ends. CDR3 length: 15 residues. Germline V gene data show CDR1 as GTSNPN and CDR2 as SVGIG (reference sequence).

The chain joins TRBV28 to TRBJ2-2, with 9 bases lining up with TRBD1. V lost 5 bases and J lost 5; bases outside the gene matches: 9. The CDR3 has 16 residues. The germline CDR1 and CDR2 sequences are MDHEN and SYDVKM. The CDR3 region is CASSLTWDRVTGELFF. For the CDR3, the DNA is TGTGCCAGCAGTCTCACATGGGACAGGGTTACCGGGGAGCTGTTTTTT.

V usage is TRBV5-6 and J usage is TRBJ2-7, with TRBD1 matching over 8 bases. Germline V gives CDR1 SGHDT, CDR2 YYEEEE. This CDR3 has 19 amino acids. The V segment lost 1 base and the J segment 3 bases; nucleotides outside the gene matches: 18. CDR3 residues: CASSLYRVIRGQASYEQYF. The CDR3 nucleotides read TGTGCCAGCAGCTTGTATAGGGTAATCCGGGGACAGGCCAGCTACGAGCAGTACTTC.

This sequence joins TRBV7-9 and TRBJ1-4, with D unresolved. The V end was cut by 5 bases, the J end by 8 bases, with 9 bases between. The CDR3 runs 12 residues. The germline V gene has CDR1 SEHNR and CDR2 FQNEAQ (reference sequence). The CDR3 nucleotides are TGTGCCAGCAGCCCCTTTGGGGAAAAACTGTTTTTT. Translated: CASSPFGEKLFF.

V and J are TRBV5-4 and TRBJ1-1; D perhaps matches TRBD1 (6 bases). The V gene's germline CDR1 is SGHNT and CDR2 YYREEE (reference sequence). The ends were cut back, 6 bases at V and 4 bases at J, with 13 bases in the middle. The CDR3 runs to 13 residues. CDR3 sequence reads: CASTPGGPTEAFF. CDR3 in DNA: TGTGCCAGCACCCCGGGGGGCCCCACTGAAGCTTTCTTT.

CDR3 loop: CASRLSGVIDAGELFF. The CDR3 DNA reads TGTGCCAGTAGGCTGAGCGGGGTGATTGACGCCGGGGAGCTGTTTTTT. This chain joins TRBV19 and TRBJ2-2; 7 bases are shared with TRBD2. Germline lookup yields CDR1 LNHDA and CDR2 SQIVND (reference sequence). Trimming removed 6 bases from V and 6 bases from J; junction bases left unmatched: 13. The CDR3 loop spans 16 amino acids. Variable domain in full (rest from reference TRBV19 and TRBJ2-2): DGGITQSPKYLFRKEGQNVTLSCEQNLNHDAMYWYRQDPGQGLRLIYYSQIVNDFQKGDIAEGYSVSREKKESFPLTVTSAQKNPTAFYLCASRLSGVIDAGELFFGEGSRLTVL.

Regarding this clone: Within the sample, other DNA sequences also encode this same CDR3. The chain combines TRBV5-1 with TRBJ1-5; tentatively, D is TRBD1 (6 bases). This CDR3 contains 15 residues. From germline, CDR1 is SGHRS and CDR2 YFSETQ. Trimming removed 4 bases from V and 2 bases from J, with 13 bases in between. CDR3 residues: CASSPGAGGNQPQHF. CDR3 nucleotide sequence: TGCGCCAGCAGCCCCGGGGCAGGGGGCAATCAGCCCCAGCATTTT.

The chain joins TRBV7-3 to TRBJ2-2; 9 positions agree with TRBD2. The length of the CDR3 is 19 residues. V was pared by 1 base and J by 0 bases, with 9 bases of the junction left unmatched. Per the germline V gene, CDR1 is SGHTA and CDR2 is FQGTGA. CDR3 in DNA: TGTGCCAGCAGCTTAAGGGCTAGCGGGATCCTCGCGAACACCGGGGAGCTGTTTTTT. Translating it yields CASSLRASGILANTGELFF.

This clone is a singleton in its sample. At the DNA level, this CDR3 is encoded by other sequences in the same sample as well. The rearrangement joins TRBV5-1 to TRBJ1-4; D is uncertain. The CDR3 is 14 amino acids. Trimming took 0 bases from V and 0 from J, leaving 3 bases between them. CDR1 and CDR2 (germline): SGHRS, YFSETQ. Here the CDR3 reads CASSLGATNEKLFF. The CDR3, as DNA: TGCGCCAGCAGCTTGGGTGCAACTAATGAAAAACTGTTTTTT.

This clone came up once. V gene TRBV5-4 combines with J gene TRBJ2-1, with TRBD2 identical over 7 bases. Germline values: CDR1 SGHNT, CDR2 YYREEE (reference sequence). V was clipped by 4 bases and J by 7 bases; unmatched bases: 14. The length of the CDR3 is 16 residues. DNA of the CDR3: TGTGCCAGCAGCGAAGGCGTACCGGGACTAAGGAATGAGCAGTTCTTC. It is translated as CASSEGVPGLRNEQFF.

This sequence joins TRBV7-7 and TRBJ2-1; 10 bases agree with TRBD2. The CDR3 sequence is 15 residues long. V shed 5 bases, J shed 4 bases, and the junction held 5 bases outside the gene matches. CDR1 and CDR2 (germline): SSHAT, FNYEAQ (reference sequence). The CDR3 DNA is TGTGCCAGCAGCGAAGGACTAGCGGCATACAATGAGCAGTTCTTC. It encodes CASSEGLAAYNEQFF.

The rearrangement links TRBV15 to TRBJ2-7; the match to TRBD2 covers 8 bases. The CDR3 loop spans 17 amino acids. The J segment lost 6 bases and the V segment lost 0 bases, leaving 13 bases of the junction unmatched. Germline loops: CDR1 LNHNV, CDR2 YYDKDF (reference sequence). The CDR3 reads CATSRDIAGGTSREQYF. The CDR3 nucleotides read TGTGCCACCAGCAGAGATATTGCTGGCGGGACTAGTCGCGAGCAGTACTTC.

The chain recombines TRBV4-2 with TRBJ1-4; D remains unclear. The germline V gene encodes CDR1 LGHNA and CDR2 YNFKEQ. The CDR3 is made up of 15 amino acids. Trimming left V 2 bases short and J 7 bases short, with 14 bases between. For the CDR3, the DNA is TGTGCCAGCAGCCAACTTCCAGAAGGTGGTGAAAAACTGTTTTTT. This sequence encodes CASSQLPEGGEKLFF.

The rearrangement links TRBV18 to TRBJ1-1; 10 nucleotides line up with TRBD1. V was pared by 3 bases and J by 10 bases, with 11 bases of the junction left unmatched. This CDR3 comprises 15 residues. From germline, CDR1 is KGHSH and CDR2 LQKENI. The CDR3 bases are TGTGCCAGCTCACCGATTACCGGGACAGGGGAGTCAGCTTTCTTT. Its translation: CASSPITGTGESAFF.

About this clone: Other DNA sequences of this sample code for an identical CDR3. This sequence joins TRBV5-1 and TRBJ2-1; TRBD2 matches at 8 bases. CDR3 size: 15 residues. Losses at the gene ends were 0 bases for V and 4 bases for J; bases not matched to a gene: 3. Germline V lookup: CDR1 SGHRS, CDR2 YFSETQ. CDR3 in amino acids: CASSLVTSGYNEQFF. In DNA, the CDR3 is TGCGCCAGCAGCTTGGTAACTAGCGGTTACAATGAGCAGTTCTTC.

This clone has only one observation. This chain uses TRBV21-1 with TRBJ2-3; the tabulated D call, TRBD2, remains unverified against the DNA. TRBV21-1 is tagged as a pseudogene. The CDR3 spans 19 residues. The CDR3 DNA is TGTGCCAGCAGCAAATGTCCCCTAGCGGGTTCTCTCTGCACAGATACGCAGTATTTT. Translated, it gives CASSKCPLAGSLCTDTQYF.